This is a list of T cell receptor beta chains from one sample in a study of human thymus T cells. Using immunoSEQ multiplex PCR, the repertoire was profiled, and TCRdb retains in-frame clones only, with some absent. Among about 46,000 clones listed, over 90% were seen once. Sequenced sample: blood. All receptors derive from a girl younger than two with a congenital heart defect but otherwise immunologically healthy. The CDR3 runs from the conserved cysteine through the conserved F or W. The D gene is left open where the match is weak. Rows may omit the clone size; those that give it use once, few, many or a size class.

V gene,J gene,D gene,clone size,CDR3 DNA,CDR3 protein
TRBV4-1,TRBJ1-5,TRBD1,few,TGCGCCAGCAGCCGACAGGGAGGCAATCAGCCCCAGCATTTT,CASSRQGGNQPQHF
TRBV6-1,TRBJ1-2,TRBD1,.,TGTGCCAGCAGCGGACAGGGGCGGAATGGCTACACCTTC,CASSGQGRNGYTF
TRBV27,TRBJ1-2,.,.,TGTGCCAGCAGTCCAGACCCCAATAGGGGCTACACCTTC,CASSPDPNRGYTF
TRBV7-2,TRBJ2-1,TRBD2,once,TGTGCCAGCAGCGCTCGACTAGCGGGAGGGTTATACAATGAGCAGTTCTTC,CASSARLAGGLYNEQFF
TRBV10-3,TRBJ2-7,.,.,TGTGCCATCAGTGAAGGGCAGGTGGGCGAGCAGTACTTC,CAISEGQVGEQYF
TRBV19,TRBJ1-2,.,.,TGTGCCAGTAGTATAGGGCAGATCCGGGAGGGCTACACCTTC,CASSIGQIREGYTF
TRBV4-1,TRBJ2-6,TRBD2,.,TGCGCCAGCAGCCCAGGGAGGGGCTCCCTCTCCTACTCTGGGGCCAACGTCCTGACTTTC,CASSPGRGSLSYSGANVLTF
TRBV5-1,TRBJ2-1,.,.,TGCGCCAGCAGCGGGGACTTGTTCTACAATGAGCAGTTCTTC,CASSGDLFYNEQFF
TRBV9,TRBJ2-2,TRBD2,.,TGTGCCAGCAGCCCCCGACTAGCGGGAGGGCCCGGGGAGCTGTTTTTT,CASSPRLAGGPGELFF
TRBV7-9,TRBJ1-5,.,once,TGTGCCAGCAGCTTAGTCGGTGGGCAGCCCCAGCATTTT,CASSLVGGQPQHF
TRBV10-3,TRBJ2-3,.,once,TGTGCCATCATGGGGCCAAGCACAGATACGCAGTATTTT,CAIMGPSTDTQYF
TRBV7-3,TRBJ2-1,.,.,TGTGCCAGCAGCCTCAGACCTAGCGAAGGTGGGAGGAATGAGCAGTTCTTC,CASSLRPSEGGRNEQFF
TRBV4-1,TRBJ2-2,.,.,TGCGCCAGCTCTGTGACAGCCATCATGAACACCGGGGAGCTGTTTTTT,CASSVTAIMNTGELFF
TRBV2,TRBJ2-5,TRBD2,.,TGTGCCAGCAATCAGCGGGATGATGAGACCCAGTACTTC,CASNQRDDETQYF
TRBV4-1,TRBJ2-3,.,.,TGCGCCAGCAGCCAAGCCGACCTACTAGTTCCAGATACGCAGTATTTT,CASSQADLLVPDTQYF
TRBV4-2,TRBJ2-3,TRBD1,.,TGTGCCAGCAGGGGATTTGGGACAGAAGATACGCAGTATTTT,CASRGFGTEDTQYF
TRBV7-3,TRBJ2-7,.,.,TGTGCCAGCAGCGTAGACAGTTCCTACGAGCAGTACTTC,CASSVDSSYEQYF
TRBV5-1,TRBJ2-3,.,.,TGCGCCAGCAGCCCACCGATCGACGAAAGCACAGATACGCAGTATTTT,CASSPPIDESTDTQYF
TRBV4-2,TRBJ1-4,.,.,TGTGCCAGCAGCCAGGGGCACGGTGAAAAACTGTTTTTT,CASSQGHGEKLFF
TRBV5-4,TRBJ2-5,.,.,TGTGCCAGCAGCTTGTCCGGGGGATGGGAGACCCAGTACTTC,CASSLSGGWETQYF
TRBV7-9,TRBJ1-1,TRBD1,.,TGTGCCAGCAGCTTAGGAGGACAGGGCATCTGGGAAGCTTTCTTT,CASSLGGQGIWEAFF
TRBV25-1,TRBJ1-5,TRBD1,.,TGTGCCAGCAGTGATCTCGGGACAGCCGTTAGCAATCAGCCCCAGCATTTT,CASSDLGTAVSNQPQHF
TRBV4-2,TRBJ1-1,.,few,TGTGCCAGCAGCCAGGTAGGTGGCACTGAAGCTTTCTTT,CASSQVGGTEAFF
TRBV6-6,TRBJ2-2,.,.,TGTGCCAGCAGTTACAGGGGCGCGGAGACCGGGGAGCTGTTTTTT,CASSYRGAETGELFF
TRBV4-1,TRBJ2-4,.,.,TGCGCCAGCAGCCAGTGGCTAGGGCCGGACATTCAGTACTTC,CASSQWLGPDIQYF
TRBV27,TRBJ1-2,.,.,TGTGCCAGCAGTTCACCTTTCGGGGGCTACACCTTC,CASSSPFGGYTF
TRBV19,TRBJ2-5,TRBD1,.,TGTGCCAGTAGCCGAAAACAGGGGGGAGGAGAGACCCAGTACTTC,CASSRKQGGGETQYF
TRBV25-1,TRBJ2-7,.,.,TGTGCCAGCAGCCAACCTAACAGAGCCTACGAGCAGTACTTC,CASSQPNRAYEQYF
TRBV19,TRBJ2-7,.,.,TGTGCCAGTAGCTTCGGGGTGGGCTACGAGCAGTACTTC,CASSFGVGYEQYF
TRBV10-3,TRBJ2-5,TRBD1,.,TGTGCCATAGGACAGGAAAACTCCAAAGAGACCCAGTACTTC,CAIGQENSKETQYF
TRBV5-1,TRBJ2-7,.,.,TGCGCCAGCAGCTTTGGGGGTAACTACGAGCAGTACTTC,CASSFGGNYEQYF
TRBV18,TRBJ2-5,TRBD1,.,TGTGCCAGCTTCTCGACAGGGGAGGAGACCCAGTACTTC,CASFSTGEETQYF
TRBV6-5,TRBJ2-1,.,.,TGTGCCAGCAGGAATATGGATGGCGACAATGAGCAGTTCTTC,CASRNMDGDNEQFF
TRBV18,TRBJ1-2,.,.,TGTGCCAGCTCACCAGCGATCCCTAACTATGGCTACACCTTC,CASSPAIPNYGYTF
TRBV11-1,TRBJ1-1,TRBD1,.,TGTGCCAGCAGCTCCCACAGGGGGCTCCTTCGTACTGAAGCTTTCTTT,CASSSHRGLLRTEAFF
TRBV18,TRBJ1-2,.,.,TGTGCCAGCTCACCAGACAGCAGCTATGGCTACACCTTC,CASSPDSSYGYTF
TRBV19,TRBJ2-7,TRBD2,.,TGTGCCAGTAGTAGGGGACTAGCGGGGATCTACGAGCAGTACTTC,CASSRGLAGIYEQYF
TRBV19,TRBJ2-2,.,.,TGTGCCAGTAGCGGGAGTGCGGGGGAGCTGTTTTTT,CASSGSAGELFF
TRBV11-2,TRBJ2-2,TRBD2,.,TGTGCCAGCAGCTTAGTAGCGGGAGGGCCGGTGAACACCGGGGAGCTGTTTTTT,CASSLVAGGPVNTGELFF
TRBV2,TRBJ1-1,.,.,TGTGCCAGCAGTGGAGGGGGAAGGAGGAACACTGAAGCTTTCTTT,CASSGGGRRNTEAFF
TRBV7-2,TRBJ2-7,TRBD2,.,TGTGCCAGCAGCTCCCGGGGGAGCGGGAGCGGTTCCTACGAGCAGTACTTC,CASSSRGSGSGSYEQYF
TRBV18,TRBJ1-4,.,.,TGTGCCAGCTCACCAGAACCGGGGACTAATGAAAAACTGTTTTTT,CASSPEPGTNEKLFF
TRBV28,TRBJ2-2,TRBD2,.,TGTGCCTGCCGGCTAGCGGGAGTAAAAACCGGGGAGCTGTTTTTT,CACRLAGVKTGELFF
TRBV29-1,TRBJ1-1,.,.,TGCAGCGTTGGTGTAGTGACCCTGAACACTGAAGCTTTCTTT,CSVGVVTLNTEAFF
TRBV6-1,TRBJ2-1,.,.,TGTGCCAGCAACTATTACCCGTACAATGAGCAGTTCTTC,CASNYYPYNEQFF
TRBV4-1,TRBJ2-2,.,.,TGCGCCAGCAGCCAAGACCCGAACACCGGGGAGCTGTTTTTT,CASSQDPNTGELFF
TRBV19,TRBJ1-1,.,few,TGTGCCAGTACCCTCTGGGGGGGAACTGAAGCTTTCTTT,CASTLWGGTEAFF
TRBV29-1,TRBJ2-1,TRBD2,.,TGCAGCGTAGCGGGAGGGGCCTACAATGAGCAGTTCTTC,CSVAGGAYNEQFF
TRBV7-8,TRBJ2-7,.,.,TGTGCCAGCAGCTTAAGCGTGGGCCGGGGCGAGCAGTACTTC,CASSLSVGRGEQYF
TRBV6-1,TRBJ2-2,.,once,TGTGCCAGCAGTGAATTCTCTAGCGTGAGCACCGGGGAGCTGTTTTTT,CASSEFSSVSTGELFF
TRBV7-9,TRBJ2-2,.,.,TGTGCCAGCAGCTTCCTCATGACCGGGGAGCTGTTTTTT,CASSFLMTGELFF
TRBV9,TRBJ1-4,.,.,TGTGCCAGCAGCGTAGAAGGGGGGACGGCTTCTAATGAAAAACTGTTTTTT,CASSVEGGTASNEKLFF